This T cell receptor beta chain was obtained from a study of blood T cell repertoires in COVID-19. Study overall: The United States, Italy and Spain supplied acute and convalescent COVID-19 samples. PBMCs, B-cell-depleted T cells, or T cells provided the cDNA or gDNA that made up the material.

This clone was picked up one time. How the authors handled the data: Cell counts per sample came from amplifying reference gene primers. Sequencing used immunoSEQ multiplex PCR; TCRdb keeps in-frame clones, though not all of them. The V and J calls and clone size are taken from that table; D and trimming were inferred from the DNA. The sample carries approximately 200,000 clones, around 79% recorded once. CDR3 length equals 14 residues. The germline CDR1 and CDR2 sequences are SNHLY and FYNNEI. Trimming removed 8 bases from V and 4 bases from J; junction bases left unmatched: 9. The receptor was derived from a woman aged 50 to 65 with acute or convalescent COVID-19. Sequencing was carried out using peripheral blood. The chain couples TRBV2 to TRBJ1-2; TRBD1 agrees at 8 bases. The CDR3 sequence is CASRTGTVVYGYTF. The DNA for the CDR3 is TGTGCCAGCCGGACAGGGACGGTTGTCTATGGCTACACCTTC.